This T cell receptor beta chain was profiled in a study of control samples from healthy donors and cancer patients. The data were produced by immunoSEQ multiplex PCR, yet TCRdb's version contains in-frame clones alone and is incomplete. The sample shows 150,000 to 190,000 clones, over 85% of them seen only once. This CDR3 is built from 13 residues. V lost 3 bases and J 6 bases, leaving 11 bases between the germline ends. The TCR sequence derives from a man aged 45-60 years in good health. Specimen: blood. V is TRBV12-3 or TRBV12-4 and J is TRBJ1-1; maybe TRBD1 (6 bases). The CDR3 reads CASSFLEGAEAFF. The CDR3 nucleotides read TGTGCCAGCAGTTTCCTCGAGGGGGCTGAAGCTTTCTTT.